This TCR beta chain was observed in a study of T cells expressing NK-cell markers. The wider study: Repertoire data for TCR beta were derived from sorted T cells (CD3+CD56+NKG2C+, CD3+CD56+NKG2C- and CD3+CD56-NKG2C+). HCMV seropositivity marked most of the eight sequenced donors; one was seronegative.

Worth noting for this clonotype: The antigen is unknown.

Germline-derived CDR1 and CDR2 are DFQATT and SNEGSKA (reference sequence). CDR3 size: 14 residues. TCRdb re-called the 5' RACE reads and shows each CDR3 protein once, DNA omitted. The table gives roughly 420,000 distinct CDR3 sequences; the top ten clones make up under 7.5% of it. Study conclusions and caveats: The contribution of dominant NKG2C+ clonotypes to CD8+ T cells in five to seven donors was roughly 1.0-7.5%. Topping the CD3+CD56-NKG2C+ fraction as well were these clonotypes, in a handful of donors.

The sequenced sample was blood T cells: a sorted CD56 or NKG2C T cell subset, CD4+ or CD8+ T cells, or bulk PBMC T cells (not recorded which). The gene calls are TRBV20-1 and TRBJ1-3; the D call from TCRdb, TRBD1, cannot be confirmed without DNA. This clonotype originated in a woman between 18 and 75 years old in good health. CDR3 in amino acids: CSATPTSSGNTIYF.